This TCR beta chain was identified in a study of blood T cells in healthy people across ages (dated by TCRdb to between 2014 and 2017). About the study as a whole: Template switching captured roughly one uniquely barcoded TCR beta cDNA molecule per two T cells in model experiments. To avoid experimental bias, donors of different ages were randomly spread across the sequencing lanes. Age-related changes in TCR beta repertoire diversity were measured in the study by deep sequencing normalized with unique cDNA molecular identifiers. Using the same blood draw, the study looked at two additional independent replicas of 1 million unique cDNA reads for two donors, one aged 18 to 30 and the other aged 80 or older. The donors were split into four age groups: young (average roughly 15 years), middle-aged (about 40), aged (approximately 59) and long-lived (over 80).

Study-wide conclusions, independent of this receptor: Observed TCR beta diversity correlated strongly with the percentage of naive T cells measured by flow cytometry. Total diversity estimates from one million sequenced T cells were considered lower bounds and underestimates. The CMV infection status of donors was not known, potentially confounding age-related changes in expanded clonotypes. Compared with the aged group, the long-lived group had more naive CD4+ T cells, fewer expanded clones and increased TCR diversity, suggesting age selection. Bulk unsorted PBMC profiling prevented conclusive comparison of naive and antigen-experienced compartments. As age increased, observed TCR beta diversity per million T cells dropped in a roughly linear way, and a significant reduction was already evident by age 40.

Preparation of the library involved 5' RACE. Instrument on record: Illumina HiSeq 2500. A second PCR of about 7 to 12 cycles was run with a J-beta primer mix and a sample-barcoded 5' primer. Each TCR beta cDNA molecule received a unique molecular identifier from a template-switch 5' adaptor carrying 12 random nucleotides. At least 2.5 million CDR3-containing paired-end reads were obtained from each sample. The Mint cDNA synthesis kit, primed by a TRBC-specific oligonucleotide, was used to synthesize first-strand cDNA from all RNA. Following uracil-DNA glycosylase treatment, a first 18-cycle PCR with universal primers M1SS and BC2_uni_R was performed on all cDNA. On the study's bioinformatics: For normalization, 1 million high-quality reads were randomly selected from each sample, with every read carrying a distinct molecular identifier. Reads with shared molecular identifiers were discarded instead of being binned into consensus sequences. MiTCR, run with a Q25 quality threshold and the strictest error-elimination algorithm, handled CDR3 identification, clonotype clustering and error correction. A nonparametric unseen species model using Euler transformation provided a lower-bound estimate of total TCR beta diversity. TCRdb trimmed public reads at Q25 via fastp, called clones via MiXCR and kept in-frame beta chains. A single entry per CDR3 protein holds the most common genes and DNA from its merged rows. V and J calls and clone size were set by TCRdb, not the authors. The sample table records hundreds of thousands of distinct CDR3 sequences; roughly 48% of these occur just once. The top ten hold under 30% of the sample.

The donors were 40 or so Caucasian individuals from Russia, aged roughly 6 to 90 years, who were systemically healthy. Each donor gave around 9 milliliters of peripheral blood, collected into EDTA-treated Vacutainer tubes. Ficoll-Paque density-gradient centrifugation was used to isolate PBMCs, with at least 7 million obtained per sample. Total RNA, at least 6 micrograms per sample, was extracted from PBMCs with Trizol reagent. For every donor, an aliquot of PBMCs went through flow cytometry to measure the percentages of naive CD45RAhigh/CD27high T cells. Comment on this clonotype: The clone's antigen remains unknown. Base qualities are missing; no much larger clone stands one base away.

From its cysteine to its phenylalanine, the CDR3 spans 14 amino acids. Of all the DNA, just the CDR3 is kept, 42 bases in frame from base 1. Looking up the germline V gene yields CDR1 SGDLS and CDR2 YYNGEE. Deletion took 0 bases off V and 1 base off J, with a span of 7 bases between the germline ends. Here the chain combines TRBV9 and TRBJ1-1; no D gene can be assigned with confidence. The TCR originated in an elderly man in good health. Sequencing was carried out using blood. The nucleotides are TGTGCCAGCAGCGTAGCTACGGAGAACACTGAAGCTTTCTTT. The encoded protein is CASSVATENTEAFF.